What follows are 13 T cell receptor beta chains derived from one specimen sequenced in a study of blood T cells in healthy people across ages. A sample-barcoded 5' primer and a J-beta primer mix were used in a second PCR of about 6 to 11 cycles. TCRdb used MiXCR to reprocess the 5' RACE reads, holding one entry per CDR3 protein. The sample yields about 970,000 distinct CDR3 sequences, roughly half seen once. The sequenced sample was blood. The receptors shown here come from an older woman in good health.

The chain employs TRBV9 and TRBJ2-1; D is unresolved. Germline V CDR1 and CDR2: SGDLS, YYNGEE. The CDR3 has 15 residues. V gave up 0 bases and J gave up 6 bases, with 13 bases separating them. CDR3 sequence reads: CASSVVLVSVNEQFF. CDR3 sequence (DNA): TGTGCCAGCAGCGTAGTCCTAGTCTCCGTCAATGAGCAGTTCTTC. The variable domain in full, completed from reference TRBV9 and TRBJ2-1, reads DSGVTQTPKHLITATGQRVTLRCSPRSGDLSVYWYQQSLDQGLQFLIQYYNGEERAKGNILERFSAQQFPDLHSELNLSSLELGDSALYFCASSVVLVSVNEQFFGPGTRLTVL.

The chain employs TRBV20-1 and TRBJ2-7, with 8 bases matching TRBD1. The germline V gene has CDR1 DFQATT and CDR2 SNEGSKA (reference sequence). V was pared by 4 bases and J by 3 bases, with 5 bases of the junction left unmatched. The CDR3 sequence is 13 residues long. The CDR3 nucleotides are TGCAGTGCTATCAAGGACAGGGTCTACGAGCAGTACTTC. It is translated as CSAIKDRVYEQYF.

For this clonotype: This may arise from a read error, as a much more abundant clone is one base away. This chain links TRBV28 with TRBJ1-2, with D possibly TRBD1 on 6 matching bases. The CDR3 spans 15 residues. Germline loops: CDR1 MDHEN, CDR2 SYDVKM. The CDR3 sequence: CASSKRDTRSYVYTF. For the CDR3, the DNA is TGTGCCAGCAGCAAGAGGGACACCCGCTCCTATGTCTACACCTTC.

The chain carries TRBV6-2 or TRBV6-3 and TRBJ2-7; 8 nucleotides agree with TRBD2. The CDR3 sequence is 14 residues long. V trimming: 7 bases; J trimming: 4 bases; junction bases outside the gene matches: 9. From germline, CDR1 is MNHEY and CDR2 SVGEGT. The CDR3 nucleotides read TGTGCCAGCAAGAGTACGGGAGGGCGGTACGAGCAGTACTTC. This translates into CASKSTGGRYEQYF.

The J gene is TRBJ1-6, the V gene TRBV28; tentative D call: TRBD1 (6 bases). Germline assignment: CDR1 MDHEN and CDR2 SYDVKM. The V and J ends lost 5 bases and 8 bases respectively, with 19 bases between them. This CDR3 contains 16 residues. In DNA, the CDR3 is TGTGCCAGCAGTCTAATACAGGGAGAGTACCATTCACCCCTCCACTTT. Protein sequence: CASSLIQGEYHSPLHF.

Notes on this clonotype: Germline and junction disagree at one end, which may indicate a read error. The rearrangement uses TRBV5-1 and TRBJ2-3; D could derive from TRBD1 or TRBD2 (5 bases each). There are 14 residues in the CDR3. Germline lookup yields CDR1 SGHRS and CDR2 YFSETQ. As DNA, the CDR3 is TGCGCCAGCTGGGGGATAGGTGGCACAGATGCGCAGTATTTT. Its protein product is CASWGIGGTDAQYF.

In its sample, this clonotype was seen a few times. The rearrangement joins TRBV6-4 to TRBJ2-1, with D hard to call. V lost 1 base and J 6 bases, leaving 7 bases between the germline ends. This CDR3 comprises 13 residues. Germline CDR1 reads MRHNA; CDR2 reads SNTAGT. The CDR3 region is CASSDWQSNEQFF. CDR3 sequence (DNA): TGTGCCAGCAGTGACTGGCAGAGCAATGAGCAGTTCTTC.

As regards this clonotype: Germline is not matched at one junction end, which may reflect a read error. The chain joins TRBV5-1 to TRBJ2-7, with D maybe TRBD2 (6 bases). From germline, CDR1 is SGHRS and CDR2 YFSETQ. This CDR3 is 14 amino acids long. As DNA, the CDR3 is TGCGCCAGCAGTTTGGGGGGAGTTTACAATGAGCAGTACTTC. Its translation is CASSLGGVYNEQYF.

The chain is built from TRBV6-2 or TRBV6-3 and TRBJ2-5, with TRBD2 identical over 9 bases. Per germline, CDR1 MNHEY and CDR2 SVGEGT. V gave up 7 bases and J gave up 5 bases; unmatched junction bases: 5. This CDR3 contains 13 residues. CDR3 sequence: CASNLAGVETQYF. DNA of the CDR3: TGTGCCAGCAACTTAGCGGGAGTTGAGACCCAGTACTTC.

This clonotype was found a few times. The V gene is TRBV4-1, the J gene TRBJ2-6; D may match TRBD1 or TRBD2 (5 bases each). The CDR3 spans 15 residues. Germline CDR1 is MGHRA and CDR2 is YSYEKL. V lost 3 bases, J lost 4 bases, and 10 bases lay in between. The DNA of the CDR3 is TGCGCCAGCAGCCATGACGGGGCCGGGGCCAACGTCCTGACTTTC. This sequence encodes CASSHDGAGANVLTF.

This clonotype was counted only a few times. This CDR3 reads CSARDGYTGPHNEQFF. The CDR3 coding sequence is TGCAGTGCTAGAGATGGGTATACGGGACCACACAATGAGCAGTTCTTC. V is TRBV20-1 and J is TRBJ2-1; D possibly matches TRBD1 or TRBD2 (5 bases each). V was trimmed by 0 bases and J by 5 bases, leaving 17 bases between them. The CDR3 loop spans 16 amino acids. Germline CDR1 is DFQATT and CDR2 is SNEGSKA (reference sequence).

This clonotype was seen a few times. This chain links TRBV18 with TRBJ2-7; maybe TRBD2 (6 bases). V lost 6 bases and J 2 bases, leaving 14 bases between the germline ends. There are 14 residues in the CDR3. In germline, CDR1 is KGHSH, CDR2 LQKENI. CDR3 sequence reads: CASSLVEGTYEQYF. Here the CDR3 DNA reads TGTGCCAGCTCCCTTGTGGAGGGAACCTACGAGCAGTACTTC.

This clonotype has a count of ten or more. The CDR3 sequence: CSARDNRRGQETQYF. For the CDR3, the DNA is TGCAGTGCTAGAGATAACCGGCGCGGCCAAGAGACCCAGTACTTC. J is TRBJ2-5 and V is TRBV20-1; D unclear. V gave up 0 bases and J gave up 1 base, with 12 bases separating them. Per germline, CDR1 DFQATT and CDR2 SNEGSKA (reference sequence). CDR3 length: 15 amino acids.